Below, 17 T cell receptor beta chains from the same sample are listed, as sequenced in a study of cytomegalovirus exposure and HLA in healthy donors. PCR involved 60 Vbeta and 13 Jbeta primers. Only in-frame clones appear in the TCRdb table, and some are missing; sequencing was by immunoSEQ multiplex PCR. This table has about 160,000 clones, about four fifths appearing once. What was sequenced was PBMCs. The receptor source for this set is a woman aged 45-65 years in good health and CMV-seronegative.

This clone was observed a single time. This chain joins TRBV14 and TRBJ2-2; TRBD1 is a possible D gene (5 bases). V was clipped by 1 base and J by 2 bases, with 11 bases between them. CDR1 and CDR2 from the germline V gene are SGHDN and FVKESK. CDR3 length equals 16 residues. The CDR3 DNA reads TGTGCCAGCAGCCAAGGGCTGCAGGGAAACACCGGGGAGCTGTTTTTT. Residues: CASSQGLQGNTGELFF.

This chain joins TRBV4-2 and TRBJ2-7; D might be TRBD2 (6 bases). The CDR3 is made up of 13 amino acids. Germline CDR1 and CDR2: LGHNA and YNFKEQ. The V gene lost 4 bases and the J gene lost 3 bases, with 10 bases spanning the gap. The CDR3 coding sequence is TGTGCCAGCAGCCCCGGGAGAATCTACGAGCAGTACTTC. It translates to CASSPGRIYEQYF.

The chain has TRBV29-1 and TRBJ2-7, with 7 bases identical to TRBD2. The CDR3 extends over 14 amino acids. Trimming took 7 bases from V and 5 from J; bases not matched to a gene: 14. Germline V gene sequence: CDR1 SQVTM, CDR2 ANQGSEA. The CDR3 loop reads CSARRGGLRNEQYF. The CDR3 region has the DNA TGCAGCGCTCGCCGCGGGGGTTTGAGGAACGAGCAGTACTTC.

As to this clone: Other DNA sequences in the sample encode the same CDR3. The V call is TRBV18, the J call TRBJ2-5, with a weak D call TRBD1 (6 bases). Germline V gene lookup returns CDR1 KGHSH and CDR2 LQKENI. The V end was cut by 2 bases, the J end by 5 bases, with 9 bases between. CDR3 length: 13 amino acids. In DNA form, the CDR3 reads TGTGCCAGCTCACCAGGGCAGGGGGAGACCCAGTACTTC. Its translation: CASSPGQGETQYF.

The chain couples TRBV7-6 to TRBJ2-1, with TRBD2 identical over 7 bases. J lost 2 bases, V lost 1 base, and 8 bases had no gene match. Germline V gene sequence: CDR1 SGHVS, CDR2 FNYEAQ. The CDR3 is made up of 17 amino acids. The CDR3 nucleotides are TGTGCCAGCAGCTTAGTCGCGGGAGTGAGGGCCTACAATGAGCAGTTCTTC. Protein: CASSLVAGVRAYNEQFF.

The chain carries TRBV7-9 and TRBJ2-1, with 8 bases that match TRBD1. The CDR3 covers 15 residues. The V gene's germline CDR1 is SEHNR and CDR2 FQNEAQ (reference sequence). With 5 bases clipped from V and 5 bases from J, the junction kept 8 bases outside the gene matches. The DNA for the CDR3 is TGTGCCAGCAGCGGCCGACAGGGGCAGGACAATGAGCAGTTCTTC. Amino acid sequence: CASSGRQGQDNEQFF.

This clone showed up just once. The chain links TRBV30 to TRBJ2-5; D may be TRBD1 (5 bases). The CDR3 is 15 residues long. Trimming took off 0 bases at V and 4 bases at J, with 15 bases between the two ends. The germline CDR1 and CDR2 sequences are GTSNPN and SVGIG (reference sequence). The CDR3 sequence is CAWSVRTGPGETQYF. DNA of the CDR3: TGTGCCTGGAGTGTACGTACAGGTCCCGGAGAGACCCAGTACTTC. Full variable domain (remainder filled in from reference TRBV30 and TRBJ2-5): SQTIHQWPATLVQPVGSPLSLECTVEGTSNPNLYWYRQAAGRGLQLLFYSVGIGQISSEVPQNLSASRPQDRQFILSSKKLLLSDSGFYLCAWSVRTGPGETQYFGPGTRLLVL.

The J gene is TRBJ1-1, the V gene TRBV7-8, with 7 bases fitting TRBD1. The length of the CDR3 is 14 residues. The germline CDR1 and CDR2 sequences are SGHVS and FQNEAQ. V dropped 2 bases and J dropped 1; count of bases not matched to a gene: 1. The chain's CDR3 is CASSLRTGNTEAFF. The CDR3 DNA follows: TGTGCCAGCAGCTTAAGGACAGGGAACACTGAAGCTTTCTTT.

The rearrangement joins TRBV7-9 to TRBJ2-5; TRBD2 agrees at 7 bases. V dropped 2 bases and J dropped 3; count of bases not matched to a gene: 15. The CDR3 is 18 amino acids. Germline loops: CDR1 SEHNR, CDR2 FQNEAQ (reference sequence). This chain's CDR3 is CASSLSGSAGSGKETQYF. The DNA for the CDR3 is TGTGCCAGCAGCTTATCGGGGTCAGCGGGGTCTGGTAAAGAGACCCAGTACTTC.

This chain connects TRBV7-9 to TRBJ2-7; D remains ambiguous. The length of the CDR3 is 12 residues. Trimming cost V 6 bases and J 0 bases, with 6 bases left between them. Germline V gene lookup returns CDR1 SEHNR and CDR2 FQNEAQ (reference sequence). The CDR3 coding sequence is TGTGCCAGCAGTTACAGCTCCTACGAGCAGTACTTC. It codes for CASSYSSYEQYF.

The J gene is TRBJ2-1, the V gene TRBV11-3; D is unclear. CDR1 is SGHNT, CDR2 YENEEA, per germline. The CDR3 has 14 amino acids. The germline V and J ends were trimmed by 4 bases and 2 bases, with 9 bases remaining between them. CDR3 region: CASSSKSAYNEQFF. The CDR3 DNA reads as TGTGCCAGCAGCTCCAAATCGGCCTACAATGAGCAGTTCTTC.

The V and J genes are TRBV19 and TRBJ1-5; D is possibly TRBD1 (5 bases). The CDR3 is 18 residues long. Germline V gene data show CDR1 as LNHDA and CDR2 as SQIVND (reference sequence). The V and J ends lost 4 bases and 2 bases respectively, with 21 bases between them. The CDR3 region has the DNA TGTGCCAGTAGTAGACGAGGGAGGGACGCTATAGGCAATCAGCCCCAGCATTTT. Translation: CASSRRGRDAIGNQPQHF.

The chain joins TRBV10-1 to TRBJ2-7; 11 nucleotides line up with TRBD1. Unmatched junction bases numbered 4, after V lost 3 bases and J lost 6 bases. Germline V gene lookup returns CDR1 WNHNN and CDR2 SYGVQD (reference sequence). The CDR3 has 14 amino acids. The CDR3 coding sequence is TGCGCCAGCAGTGATTGGGGGACAGGGGGCGAGCAGTACTTC. The encoded protein is CASSDWGTGGEQYF.

J is TRBJ1-2 and V is TRBV5-1; D ambiguous. Germline V gives CDR1 SGHRS, CDR2 YFSETQ. Between the trimmed V and J ends, which lost 4 bases and 8 bases, there was a span of 21 bases. The CDR3 has 15 amino acids. CDR3 nucleotides: TGCGCCAGCAGCCCTGGAGGTGGTCAGTTCGGAGGCTACACCTTC. Amino acids: CASSPGGGQFGGYTF.

The CDR3 DNA is TGCGCCAGCAGCTTTGACGTGGAGACAGATACGCAGTATTTT. Its protein is CASSFDVETDTQYF. The rearrangement uses TRBV5-1 and TRBJ2-3; D call uncertain. V lost 2 bases and J lost 3, with 10 bases in between. The germline gives CDR1 SGHRS, CDR2 YFSETQ. The CDR3 is 14 residues long.

The chain links TRBV5-4 to TRBJ2-6; a possible D gene is TRBD2 (5 bases). Germline V gene lookup returns CDR1 SGHNT and CDR2 YYREEE (reference sequence). The ends were cut back, 4 bases at V and 2 bases at J, with 10 bases in the middle. The CDR3 runs 15 residues. Written as DNA, the CDR3 is TGTGCCAGCAGCCTAACGGGGACTGGGGCCAACGTCCTGACTTTC. Encoded protein: CASSLTGTGANVLTF. Complete variable domain (other parts from reference TRBV5-4 and TRBJ2-6): ETGVTQSPTHLIKTRGQQVTLRCSSQSGHNTVSWYQQALGQGPQFIFQYYREEENGRGNFPPRFSGLQFPNYSSELNVNALELDDSALYLCASSLTGTGANVLTFGAGSRLTVL.

The J gene is TRBJ2-1, the V gene TRBV5-1; 14 bases match TRBD2. The CDR3 contains 16 residues. Germline V gives CDR1 SGHRS, CDR2 YFSETQ. Trimming removed 4 bases from V and 4 bases from J; junction bases left unmatched: 4. CDR3 nucleotide sequence: TGCGCCAGCAGCATGACTAGCGGGGGGGCTTACAATGAGCAGTTCTTC. This sequence encodes CASSMTSGGAYNEQFF.